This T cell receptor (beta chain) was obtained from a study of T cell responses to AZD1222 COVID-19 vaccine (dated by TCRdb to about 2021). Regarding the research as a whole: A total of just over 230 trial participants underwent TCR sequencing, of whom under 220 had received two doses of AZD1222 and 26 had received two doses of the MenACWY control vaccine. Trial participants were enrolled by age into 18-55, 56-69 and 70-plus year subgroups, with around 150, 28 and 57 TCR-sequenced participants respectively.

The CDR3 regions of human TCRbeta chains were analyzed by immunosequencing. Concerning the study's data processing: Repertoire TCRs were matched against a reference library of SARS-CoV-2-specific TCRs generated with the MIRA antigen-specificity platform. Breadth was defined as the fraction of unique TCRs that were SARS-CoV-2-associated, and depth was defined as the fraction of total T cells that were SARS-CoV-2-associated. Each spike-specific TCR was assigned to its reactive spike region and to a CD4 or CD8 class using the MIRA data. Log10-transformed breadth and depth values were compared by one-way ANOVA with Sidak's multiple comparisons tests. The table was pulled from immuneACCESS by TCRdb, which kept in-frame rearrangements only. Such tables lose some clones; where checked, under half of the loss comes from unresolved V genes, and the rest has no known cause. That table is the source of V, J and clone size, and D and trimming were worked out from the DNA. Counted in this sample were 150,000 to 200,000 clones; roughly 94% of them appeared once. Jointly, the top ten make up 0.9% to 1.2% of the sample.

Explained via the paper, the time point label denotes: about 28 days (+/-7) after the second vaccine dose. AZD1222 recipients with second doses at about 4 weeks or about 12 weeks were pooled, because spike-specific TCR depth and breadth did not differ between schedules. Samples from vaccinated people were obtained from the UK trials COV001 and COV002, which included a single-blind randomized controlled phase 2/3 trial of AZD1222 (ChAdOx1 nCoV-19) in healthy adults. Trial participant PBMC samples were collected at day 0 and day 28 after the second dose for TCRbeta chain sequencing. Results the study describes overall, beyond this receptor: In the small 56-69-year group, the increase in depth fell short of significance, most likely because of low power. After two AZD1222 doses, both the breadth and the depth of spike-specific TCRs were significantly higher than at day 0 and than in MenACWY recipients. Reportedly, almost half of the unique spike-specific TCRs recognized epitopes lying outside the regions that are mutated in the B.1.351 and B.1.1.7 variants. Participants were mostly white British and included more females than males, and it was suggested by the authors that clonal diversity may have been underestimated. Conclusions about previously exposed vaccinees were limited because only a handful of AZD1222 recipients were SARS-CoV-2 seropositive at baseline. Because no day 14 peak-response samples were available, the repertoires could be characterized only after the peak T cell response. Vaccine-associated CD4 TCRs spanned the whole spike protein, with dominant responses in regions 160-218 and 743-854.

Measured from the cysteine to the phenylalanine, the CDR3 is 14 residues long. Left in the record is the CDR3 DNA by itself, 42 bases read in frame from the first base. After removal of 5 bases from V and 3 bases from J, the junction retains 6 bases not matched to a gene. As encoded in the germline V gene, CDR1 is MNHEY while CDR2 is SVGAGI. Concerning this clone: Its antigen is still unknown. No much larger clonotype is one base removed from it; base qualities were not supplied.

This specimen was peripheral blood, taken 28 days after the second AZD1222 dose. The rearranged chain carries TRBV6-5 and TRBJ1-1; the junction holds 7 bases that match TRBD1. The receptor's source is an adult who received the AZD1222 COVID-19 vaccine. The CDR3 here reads CASSQFRGDTEAFF. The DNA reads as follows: TGTGCCAGCAGTCAATTCAGGGGGGACACTGAAGCTTTCTTT.